The sequence of this TCR beta chain was determined in a study of blood T cell repertoires in COVID-19. At the level of the study: Both acute and convalescent COVID-19 samples were obtained from the United States, Italy and Spain. The analysed material was cDNA or gDNA that came from T cells, B-cell-depleted T cells, or PBMCs.

Per the original methods: Scientists estimated how many nucleated cells there were by amplifying reference gene primers. Repertoires were generated with immunoSEQ multiplex PCR, while TCRdb's copy carries only in-frame clones and drops some. V and J calls and clone size are copied from that table; D and trimming were computed from the DNA. The data hold 300,000 to 350,000 clones, with 87% observed a single time. There are 18 residues in the CDR3. The chain has TRBV21-1 and TRBJ2-1; TRBD2 was called by the table and not checked on the DNA. TRBV21-1 is a known pseudogene. Sample: peripheral blood. This clonotype was sampled from a man between 18 and 29 years old with active or convalescent COVID-19. Here the CDR3 DNA reads TGTGCCGGGAAAAAGCGGGAGGGCCCTCTGAGGTCCTACAATGAGCAGTTCTTC. Translated, it gives CAGKKREGPLRSYNEQFF.